One and the same sample provided the 20 T cell receptor beta chains below, sequenced in a study of OX40 agonist ivuxolimab in advanced cancers. TCRdb's table, derived via immunoSEQ multiplex PCR, lists solely in-frame clones and lacks some. The repertoire holds around 63,000 clones, with 85% to 90% as singletons. Material: CD4+ or CD8+ T cells sorted from blood, obtained in a trial of the OX40 agonist ivuxolimab. These TCRs come from an adult with an advanced solid tumor such as melanoma, head and neck, liver or kidney cancer.

The chain combines TRBV14 with TRBJ1-1; D is ambiguous. This CDR3 comprises 14 residues. Germline V gene sequence: CDR1 SGHDN, CDR2 FVKESK. The ends were cut back, 1 base at V and 1 base at J, with 7 bases in the middle. CDR3 in DNA: TGTGCCAGCAGCCAAGTCCCGGGGAACACTGAAGCTTTCTTT. Protein: CASSQVPGNTEAFF.

The chain carries TRBV6-4 and TRBJ1-2; 7 bases align to TRBD1. V shed 0 bases, J shed 8 bases, and the junction held 3 bases outside the gene matches. Germline loops: CDR1 MRHNA, CDR2 SNTAGT. The length of the CDR3 is 13 residues. CDR3 nucleotides: TGTGCCAGCAGTGACTCTCCAGGGGGGGGCTACACCTTC. Translated, it gives CASSDSPGGGYTF.

The CDR3 DNA is TGTGCCAGCAGCCAACTCAGGAGGGCCGGGGAGCTGTTTTTT. Protein: CASSQLRRAGELFF. The chain joins TRBV7-9 to TRBJ2-2; weak D call: TRBD2 (6 bases). V dropped 5 bases and J dropped 6 bases, with 13 bases sitting between them. The CDR3 contains 14 residues. Germline V gene lookup returns CDR1 SEHNR and CDR2 FQNEAQ (reference sequence).

The CDR3 DNA reads as TGTGCCAGCAGTGAGGGCAGGTACACCGGGGAGCTGTTTTTT. Its translation: CASSEGRYTGELFF. This chain links TRBV5-6 with TRBJ2-2; TRBD2 is a possible D gene (5 bases). Trimming removed 5 bases at V and 3 bases at J, with 11 bases between. This CDR3 comprises 14 residues. CDR1 is SGHDT and CDR2 is YYEEEE in the germline V gene. Full variable domain (outside the CDR3, taken from reference TRBV5-6 and TRBJ2-2): DAGVTQSPTHLIKTRGQQVTLRCSPKSGHDTVSWYQQALGQGPQFIFQYYEEEERQRGNFPDRFSGHQFPNYSSELNVNALLLGDSALYLCASSEGRYTGELFFGEGSRLTVL.

This clone was detected only once. CDR3 nucleotides: TGCGCCAGCAGTGGCGGACTAGCGGGAGAATCCTCCTACGAGCAGTACTTC. Translated, it gives CASSGGLAGESSYEQYF. This chain uses TRBV10-1 with TRBJ2-7; 13 bases map to TRBD2. Germline V lookup: CDR1 WNHNN, CDR2 SYGVQD (reference sequence). Trimming cost V 4 bases and J 0 bases; bases outside gene matches: 6. The length of the CDR3 is 17 residues.

CDR3 bases: TGTGCCAGCAGCTACAAACAGGGCACAGATACGCAGTATTTT. It translates to CASSYKQGTDTQYF. J is TRBJ2-3 and V is TRBV7-2, with D perhaps TRBD1 (5 bases). Trimming took 4 bases from V and 1 from J, leaving 9 bases between them. The CDR3 consists of 14 residues. Looked up from germline, CDR1 is SGHTA and CDR2 is FQGNSA.

This clone appeared a few times. The rearrangement joins TRBV5-1 to TRBJ2-2; 10 nucleotides agree with TRBD1. Unmatched junction bases numbered 7, after V lost 4 bases and J lost 7 bases. The CDR3 runs 15 residues. The germline gives CDR1 SGHRS, CDR2 YFSETQ. Here the CDR3 reads CASSETGGLGGELFF. The CDR3 nucleotides are TGCGCCAGCAGCGAGACAGGGGGCCTAGGCGGGGAGCTGTTTTTT.

The rearrangement links TRBV7-9 to TRBJ1-1, with no clear D. CDR1 SEHNR and CDR2 FQNEAQ come from the germline V gene (reference sequence). The CDR3 runs to 13 residues. V shed 2 bases and J shed 4 bases, with 8 bases lying between them. The CDR3 coding sequence is TGTGCCAGCAGCTTAAGTTGGGGCACTGAAGCTTTCTTT. It translates to CASSLSWGTEAFF.

CDR3 bases: TGTGCCAGCAGTCCTATGGGACGGCTTAATTCACCCCTCCACTTT. Its protein is CASSPMGRLNSPLHF. This chain joins TRBV28 and TRBJ1-6, with D possibly TRBD1 on 5 matching bases. Trimming removed 5 bases at V and 6 bases at J, with 14 bases between. There are 15 residues in the CDR3. CDR1 and CDR2 from the germline V gene are MDHEN and SYDVKM.

The chain employs TRBV19 and TRBJ2-6, with D hard to call. The ends were cut back, 7 bases at V and 1 base at J, with 11 bases in the middle. CDR1 and CDR2 (germline): LNHDA, SQIVND (reference sequence). The CDR3 sequence is 15 residues long. The CDR3 nucleotides read TGTGCCAGTACCGCTGGATGGTCTGGGGCCAACGTCCTGACTTTC. It specifies CASTAGWSGANVLTF.

The V gene is TRBV5-1, the J gene TRBJ1-4; 11 positions match TRBD1. This CDR3 is built from 15 residues. Germline CDR1 and CDR2: SGHRS and YFSETQ. Trimming took 1 base from V and 7 from J; bases not matched to a gene: 3. CDR3 nucleotides: TGCGCCAGCAGCTTGTTGGGGACAGGGGGTGAAAAACTGTTTTTT. Translation gives CASSLLGTGGEKLFF.

This chain uses TRBV6-1 with TRBJ2-5, with unresolved D. Germline V gene data show CDR1 as MNHNS and CDR2 as SASEGT. V was cut by 2 bases and J by 7 bases, with 8 bases left in between. The CDR3 contains 12 residues. For the CDR3, the DNA is TGTGCCAGCAGTGAATCAAGAGGGACCCAGTACTTC. As protein: CASSESRGTQYF.

V usage is TRBV11-2 and J usage is TRBJ1-2, with 9 bases that match TRBD1. The V segment lost 3 bases and the J segment 0 bases; nucleotides outside the gene matches: 2. The CDR3 length is 15 residues. Germline CDR1 is SGHAT and CDR2 is FQNNGV. In nucleotides, the CDR3 is TGTGCCAGCAGCTTTGACAGGGGGACTAACTATGGCTACACCTTC. This gives the protein CASSFDRGTNYGYTF. The variable domain in full, completed from reference TRBV11-2 and TRBJ1-2, reads EAGVAQSPRYKIIEKRQSVAFWCNPISGHATLYWYQQILGQGPKLLIQFQNNGVVDDSQLPKDRFSAERLKGVDSTLKIQPAKLEDSAVYLCASSFDRGTNYGYTFGSGTRLTVV.

The chain recombines TRBV5-8 with TRBJ2-3; a possible D gene is TRBD2 (6 bases). The ends were cut back, 2 bases at V and 2 bases at J, with 9 bases in the middle. CDR1 is SGHTS and CDR2 is YDEGEE in the germline V gene. The CDR3 is 14 residues long. The CDR3: CASSFSGLTDTQYF. CDR3 nucleotides: TGTGCCAGCAGCTTTAGCGGCCTCACAGATACGCAGTATTTT.

The V call is TRBV5-1, the J call TRBJ2-2; D may correspond to TRBD1 or TRBD2 (5 bases each). Trimming shortened V by 4 bases and J by 5 bases, and 12 bases separated the two germline ends. Germline loops: CDR1 SGHRS, CDR2 YFSETQ. This CDR3 region has 14 residues. CDR3 bases: TGCGCCAGCAGCGGGGGATTAAGAACCGGGGAGCTGTTTTTT. Encoded protein: CASSGGLRTGELFF.

The CDR3: CAISSGGAGTDTQYF. The CDR3 DNA reads as TGTGCCATCAGTTCGGGGGGGGCCGGGACAGATACGCAGTATTTT. The chain carries TRBV10-3 and TRBJ2-3, with 8 bases fitting TRBD2. Trimming removed 5 bases from V and 3 bases from J; junction bases left unmatched: 7. The CDR3 is 15 residues long. CDR1 is ENHRY and CDR2 is SYGVKD in the germline V gene.

The J gene is TRBJ1-1, the V gene TRBV5-1; perhaps TRBD1 as D (5 bases). V lost 4 bases and J lost 1, with 11 bases in between. Looked up from germline, CDR1 is SGHRS and CDR2 is YFSETQ. The CDR3 is 14 residues long. CDR3 DNA sequence: TGCGCCAGCAGCACGTTGGGGGGGAACACTGAAGCTTTCTTT. It yields the protein CASSTLGGNTEAFF.

As for this clone: No conserved phenylalanine or tryptophan ends this CDR3, so it is likely a read error. The chain has TRBV13 and TRBJ2-7, with D possibly matching TRBD2 (6 bases). CDR1 is PRHDT, CDR2 FYEKMQ, per germline (reference sequence). The CDR3 is made up of 15 amino acids. Trimming left V 5 bases short and J 1 base short, with 15 bases between. The CDR3 protein is CASSRLEGVSYEQYL. The CDR3 nucleotides read TGTGCCAGCAGCCGCCTGGAGGGAGTATCCTACGAGCAGTACCTC.

This chain joins TRBV5-6 and TRBJ1-5; TRBD1 aligns across 9 bases. V shed 2 bases and J 5 bases; nucleotides not matched to a gene: 8. The CDR3 contains 16 residues. CDR1 SGHDT and CDR2 YYEEEE come from the germline V gene. The CDR3 spells CASSFRGQGRYQPQHF. In DNA form, the CDR3 reads TGTGCCAGCAGCTTTCGGGGACAGGGCCGATATCAGCCCCAGCATTTT.

The chain is built from TRBV28 and TRBJ2-2, with D hard to call. This CDR3 region has 15 residues. The germline CDR1 and CDR2 sequences are MDHEN and SYDVKM. V gave up 6 bases and J gave up 2 bases, with 13 bases separating them. The CDR3 DNA sequence: TGTGCCAGCAGGCGCCTGCTAGGTAACACCGGGGAGCTGTTTTTT. Residues: CASRRLLGNTGELFF.